The subject of this entry is one TCR beta chain. The antigen is not known. This is likely a read error, given that the CDR3 carries no conserved phenylalanine or tryptophan at its end. Constant-region reverse primers amplified full-length variable regions, followed by semi-nested Nested Universal Primer A PCR. TCRdb reprocessed the 5' RACE reads via MiXCR and lists one record per CDR3 protein. The sample contains under 65,000 distinct CDR3 sequences, roughly 20% of which appear only once. Cells sorted as Tregs were CD4+, CD25+ and CD127-/low. CDR3 length: 13 amino acids. Germline V gene sequence: CDR1 SQVTM, CDR2 ANQGSEA. With 3 bases removed from V and 2 bases from J, the gap between germline ends came to 11 bases. The study, taken as a whole, reports: Whole repertoires were not studied in the larger cohort, only one V-J beta rearrangement.

The gene calls are TRBV29-1 and TRBJ2-7; weak D call: TRBD1 (6 bases). The sequence was obtained from a female donor with breast cancer. Sequenced: tumor-infiltrating Tregs sorted from the breast tumor. The CDR3 spells CSVDVQGTYEQYS. CDR3 nucleotides: TGCAGCGTTGACGTGCAGGGGACCTACGAGCAGTACTCG.